The next 21 T cell receptor beta chains were all read from a single sample in a study of blood T cells in healthy people across ages. Primed by a sample-barcoded 5' primer and a J-beta primer mix, a second PCR proceeded for 7 to 11 cycles. TCRdb reprocessed the 5' RACE reads via MiXCR and lists one record per CDR3 protein. The sample records hundreds of thousands of distinct CDR3 sequences, roughly 60% being singletons. Sequencing used blood. These receptor sequences come from a man aged 25 to 40 in good health.

The V gene is TRBV7-3, the J gene TRBJ2-7, with 7 bases fitting TRBD2. Near its end, the DNA agrees better with TRBJ2-5, so the J call may be wrong. The CDR3 runs 17 residues. The V gene's germline CDR1 is SGHTA and CDR2 FQGTGA. CDR3 sequence (DNA): TGTGCCAGCAGCTTAGGTCCCCCTGGGGGGGTCGGGGAGACCCAGTACTTC. This translates into CASSLGPPGGVGETQYF.

The chain is built from TRBV7-2 and TRBJ2-7; 10 bases are a match to TRBD2. Germline V gene sequence: CDR1 SGHTA, CDR2 FQGNSA. This CDR3 contains 15 residues. J was trimmed by 6 bases and V by 4 bases; bases with no gene match: 9. In DNA form, the CDR3 reads TGTGCCAGCAGCTCCATAGCGGGGGGAGCCTGCGAGCAGTACTTC. It translates to CASSSIAGGACEQYF.

The rearrangement uses TRBV18 and TRBJ2-7; TRBD1 matches 8 bases. In germline, CDR1 is KGHSH, CDR2 LQKENI. The CDR3 loop spans 17 amino acids. Trimming cost V 0 bases and J 1 base; bases outside gene matches: 8. CDR3 protein: CASSPPLGTGISYEQYF. CDR3 nucleotide sequence: TGTGCCAGCTCACCACCCCTAGGGACAGGAATTTCCTACGAGCAGTACTTC. Complete variable domain (other parts from reference TRBV18 and TRBJ2-7): NAGVMQNPRHLVRRRGQEARLRCSPMKGHSHVYWYRQLPEEGLKFMVYLQKENIIDESGMPKERFSAEFPKEGPSILRIQQVVRGDSAAYFCASSPPLGTGISYEQYFGPGTRLTVT.

The CDR3: CSALGSAKNIQYF. CDR3 in DNA: TGCAGTGCTTTAGGGTCAGCCAAAAACATTCAGTACTTC. The chain combines TRBV20-1 with TRBJ2-4; D unclear. The CDR3 is 13 amino acids. CDR1 DFQATT and CDR2 SNEGSKA come from the germline V gene (reference sequence). V was cut by 5 bases and J by 0 bases, with 8 bases left in between.

The chain is built from TRBV7-2 and TRBJ1-1; D uncertain. CDR3 length: 14 amino acids. Trimming removed 5 bases at V and 0 bases at J, with 10 bases between. CDR1 is SGHTA and CDR2 is FQGNSA in the germline V gene. CDR3 DNA sequence: TGTGCCAGCAGCCGATCGGGCCTGAACACTGAAGCTTTCTTT. Translation: CASSRSGLNTEAFF.

The CDR3 DNA is TGCAGCGGGGATCCAGCGGTGGCCACAGATACGCAGTATTTT. This codes for CSGDPAVATDTQYF. The chain carries TRBV20-1 and TRBJ2-3; D perhaps matches TRBD2 (5 bases). The CDR3 is 14 amino acids. Germline V gene sequence: CDR1 DFQATT, CDR2 SNEGSKA (reference sequence).

V is TRBV6-5 and J is TRBJ2-3; D is uncertain. Trimming left V 0 bases short and J 0 bases short, with 4 bases between. Germline V lookup: CDR1 MNHEY, CDR2 SVGAGI. This CDR3 spans 14 amino acids. The CDR3 DNA follows: TGTGCCAGCAGTTACTCAGCTAGCACAGATACGCAGTATTTT. Translating gives CASSYSASTDTQYF.

Note on this clonotype: An end of the junction does not agree with germline; a read error may underlie this. This sequence joins TRBV18 and TRBJ2-7; D perhaps matches TRBD2 (6 bases). Per the germline V gene, CDR1 is KGHSH and CDR2 is LQKENI. This CDR3 has 13 residues. In nucleotides, the CDR3 is TGCGCCAGCAGCCCAGCGGGCACCTACGAGCAGTACTTC. Amino acids: CASSPAGTYEQYF.

This chain uses TRBV20-1 with TRBJ2-1, with 7 bases matching TRBD1. CDR3 size: 15 residues. Germline CDR1 and CDR2: DFQATT and SNEGSKA (reference sequence). Germline trimming cut 5 bases from V and 4 bases from J; bases unmatched to any gene: 11. The CDR3 DNA is TGCAGTGCTCAAAGCCGGGACAGCTTATACAATGAGCAGTTCTTC. Its protein is CSAQSRDSLYNEQFF.

J is TRBJ2-3 and V is TRBV5-1; 11 bases fit TRBD2. J was trimmed by 4 bases and V by 4 bases; bases with no gene match: 11. This CDR3 has 17 residues. The germline CDR1 and CDR2 sequences are SGHRS and YFSETQ. CDR3 nucleotide sequence: TGCGCCAGCAGCCTGCTACGTAGCGGGGGGGCGTCAGATACGCAGTATTTT. Translation: CASSLLRSGGASDTQYF.

This clonotype showed up just a few times. V gene TRBV3-1 combines with J gene TRBJ1-4; a weak D match, TRBD1 (5 bases). The CDR3 consists of 17 residues. V dropped 4 bases and J dropped 0 bases, with 15 bases sitting between them. Germline values: CDR1 LGHDT, CDR2 YNNKEL (reference sequence). For the CDR3, the DNA is TGTGCCAGCAGCCGGACCTCGCAGGGTGCAACTAATGAAAAACTGTTTTTT. Its protein product is CASSRTSQGATNEKLFF.

A few counts support this clonotype. The chain carries TRBV7-9 and TRBJ1-2; D remains ambiguous. The V gene's germline CDR1 is SEHNR and CDR2 FQNEAQ (reference sequence). This CDR3 comprises 16 residues. Trimming stripped 1 base from V and 0 bases from J, with 12 bases between. The CDR3 DNA follows: TGTGCCAGCAGCTTAGAGTTGCACTTACCTAACTATGGCTACACCTTC. It codes for CASSLELHLPNYGYTF.

The V gene is TRBV5-6, the J gene TRBJ2-7; D may correspond to TRBD1 or TRBD2 (6 bases each). The DNA end lines up better with TRBJ2-5; the J call may be wrong. Germline V gives CDR1 SGHDT, CDR2 YYEEEE. The CDR3 covers 14 residues. Here the CDR3 reads CASSFLGGKETQYF. CDR3 in DNA: TGTGCCAGCAGCTTCCTCGGGGGCAAGGAGACCCAGTACTTC.

The J gene is TRBJ1-2, the V gene TRBV24-1; D is perhaps TRBD1 (5 bases). Trimming cost V 6 bases and J 2 bases, with 9 bases left between them. CDR1 is KGHDR, CDR2 SFDVKD, per germline. This CDR3 has 13 amino acids. DNA of the CDR3: TGTGCCACCAGTCCAGGGAAGAACTATGGCTACACCTTC. Encoded protein: CATSPGKNYGYTF.

The chain carries TRBV27 and TRBJ1-2; the match to TRBD1 covers 10 bases. CDR3 length equals 17 residues. Per the germline V gene, CDR1 is MNHEY and CDR2 is SMNVEV (reference sequence). Trimming at V came to 4 bases and at J to 5 bases, leaving 13 bases not matched to a gene. The chain's CDR3 is CASSSNYRDRGLYGYTF. The CDR3, as DNA: TGTGCCAGCAGTTCAAATTACCGGGACAGGGGTTTGTATGGCTACACCTTC.

To note about this clonotype: This may stem from a read error, because a much larger clone lies one nucleotide away. The chain joins TRBV6-6 to TRBJ2-3; no clear D. Germline V CDR1 and CDR2: MNHNY, SVGAGI (reference sequence). V lost 6 bases and J lost 2, with 3 bases in between. The CDR3 has 11 amino acids. The CDR3 DNA is TGTGCCAGCAGGTTCACAGATACGCAGTATTTT. It codes for CASRFTDTQYF.

The gene calls are TRBV9 and TRBJ2-7; tentatively, D is TRBD2 (6 bases). CDR1 is SGDLS and CDR2 is YYNGEE in the germline V gene. V lost 2 bases and J 0 bases, leaving 12 bases between the germline ends. The CDR3 totals 15 residues. Here the CDR3 reads CASSVLAGPSYEQYF. For the CDR3, the DNA is TGTGCCAGCAGCGTCCTCGCGGGGCCCTCCTACGAGCAGTACTTC.

The chain links TRBV12-3 or TRBV12-4 to TRBJ1-6; 9 bases line up with TRBD1. Germline trimming cut 6 bases from V and 5 bases from J; bases unmatched to any gene: 5. The CDR3 extends over 15 amino acids. CDR3 bases: TGTGCCAGCAGGACCGGGACAGGGCATAATTCACCCCTCCACTTT. It is translated as CASRTGTGHNSPLHF.

The rearrangement links TRBV3-1 to TRBJ2-2; 10 bases agree with TRBD2. Germline trimming cut 3 bases from V and 7 bases from J; bases unmatched to any gene: 8. Per the germline V gene, CDR1 is LGHDT and CDR2 is YNNKEL (reference sequence). The CDR3 sequence is 16 residues long. The CDR3 sequence is CASSQKLAGVGGELFF. The CDR3 region has the DNA TGTGCCAGCAGCCAGAAGCTAGCGGGGGTTGGCGGGGAGCTGTTTTTT. Looking up the rest from reference TRBV3-1 and TRBJ2-2 gives the full variable domain: DTAVSQTPKYLVTQMGNDKSIKCEQNLGHDTMYWYKQDSKKFLKIMFSYNNKELIINETVPNRFSPKSPDKAHLNLHINSLELGDSAVYFCASSQKLAGVGGELFFGEGSRLTVL.

The chain has TRBV5-1 and TRBJ2-1, with 16 positions matching TRBD2. Germline V gene data show CDR1 as SGHRS and CDR2 as YFSETQ. Germline trimming cut 4 bases from V and 3 bases from J; bases unmatched to any gene: 4. The CDR3 length is 17 residues. CDR3 DNA: TGCGCCAGCAGCCCCGGGACTAGCGGGGGGGTCTACAATGAGCAGTTCTTC. Protein sequence: CASSPGTSGGVYNEQFF. The full variable domain, rest sourced from reference TRBV5-1 and TRBJ2-1, is KAGVTQTPRYLIKTRGQQVTLSCSPISGHRSVSWYQQTPGQGLQFLFEYFSETQRNKGNFPGRFSGRQFSNSRSEMNVSTLELGDSALYLCASSPGTSGGVYNEQFFGPGTRLTVL.

This clonotype has a handful of counts. The V and J genes are TRBV27 and TRBJ2-1; 10 nucleotides line up with TRBD2. CDR1 and CDR2 from the germline V gene are MNHEY and SMNVEV (reference sequence). The CDR3 length is 14 residues. J gave up 7 bases and V 3 bases, and 3 bases lay outside the gene matches. The CDR3 reads CASSLLAGENEQFF. The CDR3 nucleotides read TGTGCCAGCAGTTTGCTAGCGGGGGAGAATGAGCAGTTCTTC.